What follows are 6 T cell receptor beta chains derived from one specimen sequenced in a study of cytomegalovirus exposure and HLA in healthy donors (dated by TCRdb to the late 2010s). Receptor libraries were prepared by the immunoSEQ multiplex PCR assay. For the multiplex PCR, a mixture combining 60 forward primers for TCR Vbeta segments and 13 reverse primers for TCR Jbeta segments was used. This immuneACCESS table, as held by TCRdb, lists in-frame sequences with V and J called but not all clones. Of the missing ones, under half trace to an unresolved V gene in checked studies; the others have no known cause. The table for this sample lists under 200,000 clones; over 75% of them were counted only once. Clones ranked in the top ten supply over 2.5% of the sample. Sequencing used PBMCs. Receptors originate from a female donor in good health and CMV-seronegative.

The gene calls are TRBV2 and TRBJ2-7; 12 nucleotides align to TRBD2. From germline, CDR1 is SNHLY and CDR2 FYNNEI. This CDR3 is 15 amino acids long. Trimming removed 6 bases from V and 1 base from J; junction bases left unmatched: 4. CDR3 bases: TGTGCCAGCAGAGCCGGACTAGCGGGGTCCTACGAGCAGTACTTC. Protein sequence: CASRAGLAGSYEQYF.

The J gene is TRBJ2-1, the V gene TRBV5-1, with 8 positions matching TRBD2. This CDR3 is built from 17 residues. With 4 bases clipped from V and 4 bases from J, the junction kept 13 bases outside the gene matches. Germline CDR1 reads SGHRS; CDR2 reads YFSETQ. The CDR3 sequence: CASSRDTSGAGYNEQFF. As DNA, the CDR3 is TGCGCCAGCAGCCGAGATACTAGCGGAGCGGGGTACAATGAGCAGTTCTTC.

J is TRBJ2-7 and V is TRBV11-2, with D unclear. Per the germline V gene, CDR1 is SGHAT and CDR2 is FQNNGV. Between the trimmed V and J ends, which lost 2 bases and 0 bases, there was a span of 8 bases. The CDR3 extends over 14 amino acids. The CDR3 region has the DNA TGTGCCAGCAGCTTATTGACTCCCTCCTACGAGCAGTACTTC. Translated, it gives CASSLLTPSYEQYF.

This clone occurred a few times. This chain connects TRBV6-6 to TRBJ1-1; D possibly corresponds to TRBD1 (6 bases). Between the trimmed V and J ends, which lost 6 bases and 1 base, there was a span of 12 bases. This CDR3 spans 14 amino acids. Per germline, CDR1 MNHNY and CDR2 SVGAGI (reference sequence). CDR3 nucleotides: TGTGCCAGCAGATCTGAACAGGGGAACACTGAAGCTTTCTTT. It translates to CASRSEQGNTEAFF.

This chain uses TRBV28 with TRBJ2-7; D might be TRBD1 (6 bases). The CDR3 is 15 amino acids. Germline lookup yields CDR1 MDHEN and CDR2 SYDVKM. The germline V and J ends were trimmed by 4 bases and 5 bases, with 18 bases remaining between them. CDR3 amino acids: CASSSRDNGVNEQYF. The CDR3 DNA sequence: TGTGCCAGCAGTTCCCGGGACAACGGAGTCAACGAGCAGTACTTC.

The rearrangement links TRBV6-5 to TRBJ2-1; the D gene is possibly TRBD1 (6 bases). The V and J ends lost 2 bases and 8 bases respectively, with 16 bases between them. Germline V lookup: CDR1 MNHEY, CDR2 SVGAGI. The CDR3 covers 15 residues. The CDR3 region is CASSYQGWREDEQFF. As DNA, the CDR3 is TGTGCCAGCAGTTACCAGGGGTGGCGAGAGGATGAGCAGTTCTTC.